This T cell receptor (beta chain) was obtained from a study of blood T cell repertoires in COVID-19 (dated by TCRdb to between 2020 and 2021). Regarding the study in general: Collaborator samples came from the United States, Italy and Spain and covered acute and convalescent phases of COVID-19. Samples came from the ongoing ImmuneRACE study (first 160 participants) plus 1,254 subjects from 6 global collaborators. The material from the prospective study consisted of cDNA or gDNA derived from T cells, B-cell-depleted T cells, or PBMCs. The repertoires were made available in a free public database intended to serve as a resource for research on the immune response to SARS-CoV-2. Nearly every sample came with metadata listing a de-identified subject ID, COVID-19 status, age in years and sex. HLA class I and class II types, where available, came from metadata supplied by the sample provider rather than from assay-based typing. The dataset comprised deeply sampled blood TCRbeta repertoires from subjects exposed to, actively infected with, or recovered from COVID-19.

In the case of this clone: Its target antigen remains unknown. The record has no base qualities; no much larger clone is one base away.

TCRbeta CDR3 regions were amplified from genomic DNA by means of the immunoSEQ Assay, a bias-controlled multiplex PCR. As for the authors' bioinformatics: The number of nucleated cells in each sample was estimated by amplification of reference gene primers within the assay. Sequence reads were collapsed and filtered to measure the absolute abundance of every unique TCRbeta CDR3 rearrangement. For each sample, productive Simpson clonality was calculated as the square root of Simpson's diversity index across productive rearrangements. Here the immuneACCESS table is served through TCRdb, limited to in-frame sequences with V and J called. Missing clones are a known gap in these copies; in checked studies unresolved V genes cover under half, and the rest lacks a known reason. The V and J calls and clone size come from that table; D and trimming were worked out from the DNA. For this sample there are about 340,000 clones; approximately 86% appear just once. The ten largest clones take up about 7% of the sample.

One collaborating source in Seattle enrolled patients while the patients were actively infected and followed the patients over time throughout the course of disease. Whole blood was collected in K2EDTA tubes by collaborating institutions according to the institutions' own protocols. For TCRbeta analysis, collaborators shipped samples in one of three forms: frozen whole blood, isolated PBMCs, or DNA extracted from either of those sample types. Overall study results and their limits: The quantity of clinical and demographic metadata differed by source and by participant and was supplied without curation.

The germline V gene (reference sequence) specifies SGHKS as CDR1 and YYEKEE as CDR2. The germline ends are 16 bases apart after V is trimmed by 4 bases and J by 6 bases. From cysteine to phenylalanine, the CDR3 is 15 amino acids long. The entry retains the CDR3 DNA only, 45 bases that are in frame from base 1. The sequenced material came from peripheral blood. This sequence uses TRBV5-5 and TRBJ2-2; the D gene is possibly TRBD2, with 5 bases matching. The sequence came from a woman aged 55-75 years with COVID-19, enrolled during active disease. In nucleotides, the sequence is TGTGCCAGCAGCGCGGGCCCCAGTTTGGCCGGGGAGCTGTTTTTT. This gives the protein CASSAGPSLAGELFF.